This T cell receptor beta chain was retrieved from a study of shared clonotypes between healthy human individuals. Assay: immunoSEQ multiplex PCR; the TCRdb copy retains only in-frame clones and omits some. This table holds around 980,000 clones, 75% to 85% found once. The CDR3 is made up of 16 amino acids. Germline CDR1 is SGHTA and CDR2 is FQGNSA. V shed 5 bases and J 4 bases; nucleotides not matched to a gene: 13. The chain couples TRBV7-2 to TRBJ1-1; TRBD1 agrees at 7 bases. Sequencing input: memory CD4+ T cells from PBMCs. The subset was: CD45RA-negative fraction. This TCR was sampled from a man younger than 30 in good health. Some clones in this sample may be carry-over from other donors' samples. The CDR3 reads CASSIGRQQGTTEAFF. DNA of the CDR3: TGTGCCAGCAGCATAGGACGCCAACAGGGGACCACTGAAGCTTTCTTT.